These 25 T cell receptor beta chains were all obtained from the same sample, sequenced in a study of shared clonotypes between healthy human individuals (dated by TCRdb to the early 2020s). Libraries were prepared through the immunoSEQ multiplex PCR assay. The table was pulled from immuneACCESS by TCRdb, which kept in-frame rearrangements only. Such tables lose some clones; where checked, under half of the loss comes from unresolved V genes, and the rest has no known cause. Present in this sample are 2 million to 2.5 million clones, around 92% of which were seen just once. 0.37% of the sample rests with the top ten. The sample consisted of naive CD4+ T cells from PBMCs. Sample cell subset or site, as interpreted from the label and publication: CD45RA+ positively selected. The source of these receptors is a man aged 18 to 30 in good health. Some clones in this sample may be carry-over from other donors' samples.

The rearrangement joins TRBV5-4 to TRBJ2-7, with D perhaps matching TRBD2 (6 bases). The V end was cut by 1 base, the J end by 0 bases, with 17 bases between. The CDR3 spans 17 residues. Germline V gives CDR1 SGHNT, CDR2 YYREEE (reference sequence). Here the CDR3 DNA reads TGTGCCAGCAGCTTGAGACTGGGCGGGACGTTCTCCTACGAGCAGTACTTC. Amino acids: CASSLRLGGTFSYEQYF.

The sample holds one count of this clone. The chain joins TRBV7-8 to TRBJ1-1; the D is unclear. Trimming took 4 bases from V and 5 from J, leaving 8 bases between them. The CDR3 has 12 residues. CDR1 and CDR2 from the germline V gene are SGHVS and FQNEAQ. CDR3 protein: CASSYVGTEAFF. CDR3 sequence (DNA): TGTGCCAGCAGCTATGTTGGGACTGAAGCTTTCTTT.

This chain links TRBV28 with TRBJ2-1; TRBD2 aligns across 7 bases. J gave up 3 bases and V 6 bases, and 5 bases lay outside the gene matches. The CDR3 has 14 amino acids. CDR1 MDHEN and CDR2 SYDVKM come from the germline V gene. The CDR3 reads CASSGAGIYNEQFF. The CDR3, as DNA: TGTGCCAGCAGCGGAGCGGGGATCTACAATGAGCAGTTCTTC.

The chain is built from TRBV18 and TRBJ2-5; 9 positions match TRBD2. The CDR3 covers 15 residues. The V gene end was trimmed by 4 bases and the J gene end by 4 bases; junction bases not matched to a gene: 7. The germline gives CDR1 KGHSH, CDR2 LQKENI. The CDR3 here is CASSLEAGGGETQYF. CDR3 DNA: TGTGCCAGCTCACTAGAAGCGGGAGGCGGAGAGACCCAGTACTTC.

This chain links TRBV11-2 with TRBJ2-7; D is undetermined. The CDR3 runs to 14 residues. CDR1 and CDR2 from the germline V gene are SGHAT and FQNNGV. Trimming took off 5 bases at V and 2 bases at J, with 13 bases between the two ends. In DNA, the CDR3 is TGTGCCAGCAGCCCTATAAACACCCCCTACGAGCAGTACTTC. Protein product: CASSPINTPYEQYF.

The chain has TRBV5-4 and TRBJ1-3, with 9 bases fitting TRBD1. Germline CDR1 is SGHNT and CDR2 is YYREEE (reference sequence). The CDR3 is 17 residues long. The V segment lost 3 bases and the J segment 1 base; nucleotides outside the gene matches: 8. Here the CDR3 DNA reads TGTGCCAGCAGCTCGGGGGGACAGGGTTATTCTGGAAACACCATATATTTT. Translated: CASSSGGQGYSGNTIYF.

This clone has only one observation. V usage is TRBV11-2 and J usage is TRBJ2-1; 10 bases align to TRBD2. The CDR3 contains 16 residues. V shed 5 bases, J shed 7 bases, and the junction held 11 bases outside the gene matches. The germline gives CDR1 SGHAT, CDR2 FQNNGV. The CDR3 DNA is TGTGCCAGCAGCGACCGCCCACTAGCGGGATCGAATGAGCAGTTCTTC. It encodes CASSDRPLAGSNEQFF.

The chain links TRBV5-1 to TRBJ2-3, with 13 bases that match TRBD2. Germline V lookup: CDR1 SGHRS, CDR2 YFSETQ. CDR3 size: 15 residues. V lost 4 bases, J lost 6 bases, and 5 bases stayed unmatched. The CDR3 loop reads CASSRLAGGRDTQYF. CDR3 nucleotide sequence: TGCGCCAGCAGCCGACTAGCGGGAGGCCGCGATACGCAGTATTTT. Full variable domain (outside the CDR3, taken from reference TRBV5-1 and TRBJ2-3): KAGVTQTPRYLIKTRGQQVTLSCSPISGHRSVSWYQQTPGQGLQFLFEYFSETQRNKGNFPGRFSGRQFSNSRSEMNVSTLELGDSALYLCASSRLAGGRDTQYFGPGTRLTVL.

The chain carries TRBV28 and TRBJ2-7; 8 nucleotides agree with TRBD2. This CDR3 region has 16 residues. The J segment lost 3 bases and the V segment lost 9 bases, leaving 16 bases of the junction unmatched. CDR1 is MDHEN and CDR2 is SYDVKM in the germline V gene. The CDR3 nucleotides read TGTGCCAGTACGTTAAGGTTGGCTAGCGGGCTCTACGAGCAGTACTTC. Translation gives CASTLRLASGLYEQYF. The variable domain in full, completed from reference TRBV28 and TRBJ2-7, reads DVKVTQSSRYLVKRTGEKVFLECVQDMDHENMFWYRQDPGLGLRLIYFSYDVKMKEKGDIPEGYSVSREKKERFSLILESASTNQTSMYLCASTLRLASGLYEQYFGPGTRLTVT.

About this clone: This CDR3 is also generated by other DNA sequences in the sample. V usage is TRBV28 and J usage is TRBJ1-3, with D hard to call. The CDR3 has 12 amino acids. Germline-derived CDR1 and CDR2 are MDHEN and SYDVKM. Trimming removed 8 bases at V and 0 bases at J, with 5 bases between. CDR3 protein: CASSLSGNTIYF. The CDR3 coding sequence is TGTGCCAGCTCCCTCTCTGGAAACACCATATATTTT.

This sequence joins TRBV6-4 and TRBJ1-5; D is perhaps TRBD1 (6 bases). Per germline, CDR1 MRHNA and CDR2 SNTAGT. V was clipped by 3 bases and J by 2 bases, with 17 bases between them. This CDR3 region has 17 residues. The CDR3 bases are TGTGCCAGCAGTGAATCTACAGGGCCCTGGGGCAATCAGCCCCAGCATTTT. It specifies CASSESTGPWGNQPQHF.

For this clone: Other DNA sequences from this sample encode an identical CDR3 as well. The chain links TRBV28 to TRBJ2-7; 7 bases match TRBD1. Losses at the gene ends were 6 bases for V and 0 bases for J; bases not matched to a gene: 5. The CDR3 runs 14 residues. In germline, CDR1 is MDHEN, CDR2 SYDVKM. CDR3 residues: CASSRTGNSYEQYF. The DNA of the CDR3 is TGTGCCAGCAGCCGGACAGGTAACTCCTACGAGCAGTACTTC.

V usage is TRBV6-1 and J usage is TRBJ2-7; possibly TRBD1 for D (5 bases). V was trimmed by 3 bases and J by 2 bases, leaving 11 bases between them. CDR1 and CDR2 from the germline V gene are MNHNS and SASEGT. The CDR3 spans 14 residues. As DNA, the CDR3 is TGTGCCAGCAGTGATGTGCAGACAGCCTACGAGCAGTACTTC. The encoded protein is CASSDVQTAYEQYF.

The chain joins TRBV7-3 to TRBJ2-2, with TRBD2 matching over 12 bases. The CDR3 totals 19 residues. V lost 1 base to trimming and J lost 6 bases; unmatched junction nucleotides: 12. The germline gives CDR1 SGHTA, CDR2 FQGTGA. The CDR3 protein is CASSLRSSGRANGAGELFF. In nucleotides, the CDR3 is TGTGCCAGCAGCTTAAGGTCTAGCGGGAGGGCCAACGGAGCCGGGGAGCTGTTTTTT.

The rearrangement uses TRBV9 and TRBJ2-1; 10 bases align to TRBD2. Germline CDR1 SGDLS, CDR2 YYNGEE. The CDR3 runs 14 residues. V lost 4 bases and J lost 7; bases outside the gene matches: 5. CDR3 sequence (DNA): TGTGCCAGCAGCCCCACGGGACTAGCGAATGAGCAGTTCTTC. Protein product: CASSPTGLANEQFF. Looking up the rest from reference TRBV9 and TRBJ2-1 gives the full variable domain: DSGVTQTPKHLITATGQRVTLRCSPRSGDLSVYWYQQSLDQGLQFLIQYYNGEERAKGNILERFSAQQFPDLHSELNLSSLELGDSALYFCASSPTGLANEQFFGPGTRLTVL.

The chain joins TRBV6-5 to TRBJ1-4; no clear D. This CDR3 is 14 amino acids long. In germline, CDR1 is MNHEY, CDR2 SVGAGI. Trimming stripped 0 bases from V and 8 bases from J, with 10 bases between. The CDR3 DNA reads TGTGCCAGCAGTTACTCAACTTGGGCCGAAAAACTGTTTTTT. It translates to CASSYSTWAEKLFF.

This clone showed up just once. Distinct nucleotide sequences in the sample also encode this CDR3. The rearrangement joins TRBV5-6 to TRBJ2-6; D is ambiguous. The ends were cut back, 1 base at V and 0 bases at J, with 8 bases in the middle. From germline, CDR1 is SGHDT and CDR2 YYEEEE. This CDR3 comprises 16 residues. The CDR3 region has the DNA TGTGCCAGCAGCTTGCGCAGGAGCTCTGGGGCCAACGTCCTGACTTTC. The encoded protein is CASSLRRSSGANVLTF.

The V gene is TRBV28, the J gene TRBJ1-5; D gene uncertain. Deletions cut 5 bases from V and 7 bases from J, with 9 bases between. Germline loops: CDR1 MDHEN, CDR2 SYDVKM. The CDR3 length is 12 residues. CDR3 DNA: TGTGCCAGCAGTCCTCCCCCCCAGCCCCAGCATTTT. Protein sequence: CASSPPPQPQHF.

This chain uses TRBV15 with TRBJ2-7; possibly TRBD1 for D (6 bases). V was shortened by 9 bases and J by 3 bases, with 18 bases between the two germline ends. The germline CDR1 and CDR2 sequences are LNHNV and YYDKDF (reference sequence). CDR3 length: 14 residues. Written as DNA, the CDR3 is TGTGCCACTGCTCCGGGACAAAATGTCTACGAGCAGTACTTC. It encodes CATAPGQNVYEQYF.

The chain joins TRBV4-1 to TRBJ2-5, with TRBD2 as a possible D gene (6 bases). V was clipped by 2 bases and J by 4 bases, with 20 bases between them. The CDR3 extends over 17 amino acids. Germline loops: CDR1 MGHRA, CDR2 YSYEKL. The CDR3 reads CASSQSGPGVMGETQYF. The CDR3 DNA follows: TGCGCCAGCAGCCAATCAGGCCCGGGAGTAATGGGAGAGACCCAGTACTTC.

CDR3 loop: CASSEGISEAFF. CDR3 coding DNA: TGTGCCAGCAGCGAAGGGATTTCCGAAGCTTTCTTT. This chain joins TRBV7-9 and TRBJ1-1; D not certain. The germline V gene has CDR1 SEHNR and CDR2 FQNEAQ (reference sequence). The CDR3 has 12 amino acids. V was shortened by 5 bases and J by 8 bases, with 12 bases between the two germline ends. Full variable domain (missing parts from reference TRBV7-9 and TRBJ1-1): DTGVSQNPRHKITKRGQNVTFRCDPISEHNRLYWYRQTLGQGPEFLTYFQNEAQLEKSRLLSDRFSAERPKGSFSTLEIQRTEQGDSAMYLCASSEGISEAFFGQGTRLTVV.

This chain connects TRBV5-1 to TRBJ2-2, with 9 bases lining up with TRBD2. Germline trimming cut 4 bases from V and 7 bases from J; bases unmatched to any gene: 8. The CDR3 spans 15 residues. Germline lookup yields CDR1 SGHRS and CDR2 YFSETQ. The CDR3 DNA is TGCGCCAGCAGCCCCCGGACTAGCGCAGGCGGGGAGCTGTTTTTT. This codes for CASSPRTSAGGELFF.

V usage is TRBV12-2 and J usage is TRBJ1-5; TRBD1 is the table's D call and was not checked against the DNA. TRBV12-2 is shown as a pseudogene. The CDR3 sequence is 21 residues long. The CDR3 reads CASRSLSGKGVGWTPNQPQHF. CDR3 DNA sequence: TGTGCAAGTCGATCACTCTCAGGGAAGGGGGTCGGGTGGACCCCCAATCAGCCCCAGCATTTT.

CDR3 bases: TGTGCCAGCTCACCGTCTCTAGCGGGAGACGAGACCCAGTACTTC. Translation gives CASSPSLAGDETQYF. The J gene is TRBJ2-5, the V gene TRBV18; 10 positions agree with TRBD2. CDR3 length: 15 amino acids. CDR1 is KGHSH, CDR2 LQKENI, per germline. V was pared by 3 bases and J by 5 bases, with 6 bases of the junction left unmatched.

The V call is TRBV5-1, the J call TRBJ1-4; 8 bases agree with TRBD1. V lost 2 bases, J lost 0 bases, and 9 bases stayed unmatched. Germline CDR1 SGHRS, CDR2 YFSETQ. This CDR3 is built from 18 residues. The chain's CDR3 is CASSFPRQGRTTNEKLFF. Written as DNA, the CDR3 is TGCGCCAGCAGCTTTCCAAGACAGGGGCGTACAACTAATGAAAAACTGTTTTTT.